This TCR beta chain emerged from a study of blood T cells in healthy people across ages. Combining a sample-barcoded 5' primer with a J-beta primer mix, a second PCR ran for roughly 7 to 12 cycles. TCRdb re-called the 5' RACE reads through MiXCR, storing one row per CDR3 protein. Among around 820,000 distinct CDR3 sequences listed, 20% to 25% were seen once. Germline V lookup: CDR1 SGHTA, CDR2 FQGNSA. With 0 bases removed from V and 0 bases from J, the gap between germline ends came to 6 bases. The CDR3 has 16 amino acids. This same sample was also part of a study on T cells of mothers and their children.

The origin of this receptor is a boy younger than 18 in good health. V gene TRBV7-2 combines with J gene TRBJ2-6, with D perhaps being TRBD1 or TRBD2 (5 bases each). Sequenced input: blood. CDR3 bases: TGTGCCAGCAGCTTAGCGGGGGTCTCTGGGGCCAACGTCCTGACTTTC. It is translated as CASSLAGVSGANVLTF.